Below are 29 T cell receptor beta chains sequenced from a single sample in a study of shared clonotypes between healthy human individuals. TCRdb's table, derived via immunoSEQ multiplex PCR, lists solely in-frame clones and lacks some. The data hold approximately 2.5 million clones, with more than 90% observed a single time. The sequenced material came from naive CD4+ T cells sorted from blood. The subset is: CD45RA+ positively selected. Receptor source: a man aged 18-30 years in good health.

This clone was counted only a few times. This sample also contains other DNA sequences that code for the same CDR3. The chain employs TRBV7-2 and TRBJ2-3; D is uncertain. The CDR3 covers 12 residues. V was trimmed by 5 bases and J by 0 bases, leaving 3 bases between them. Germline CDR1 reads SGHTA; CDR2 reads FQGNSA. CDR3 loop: CASSPSTDTQYF. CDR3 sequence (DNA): TGTGCCAGCAGCCCCAGCACAGATACGCAGTATTTT.

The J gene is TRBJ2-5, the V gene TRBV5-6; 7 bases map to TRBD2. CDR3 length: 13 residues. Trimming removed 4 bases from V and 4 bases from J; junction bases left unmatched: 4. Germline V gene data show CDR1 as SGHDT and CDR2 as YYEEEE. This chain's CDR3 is CASSGGVGETQYF. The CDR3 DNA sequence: TGTGCCAGCAGCGGGGGGGTCGGAGAGACCCAGTACTTC. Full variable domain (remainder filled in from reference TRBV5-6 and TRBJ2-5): DAGVTQSPTHLIKTRGQQVTLRCSPKSGHDTVSWYQQALGQGPQFIFQYYEEEERQRGNFPDRFSGHQFPNYSSELNVNALLLGDSALYLCASSGGVGETQYFGPGTRLLVL.

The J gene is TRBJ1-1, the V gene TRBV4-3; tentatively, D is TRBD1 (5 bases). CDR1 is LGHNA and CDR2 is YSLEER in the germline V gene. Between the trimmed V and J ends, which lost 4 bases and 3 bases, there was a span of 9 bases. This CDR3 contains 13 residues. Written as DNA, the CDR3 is TGCGCCAGCAGCCTCCTGGGGGACACTGAAGCTTTCTTT. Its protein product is CASSLLGDTEAFF.

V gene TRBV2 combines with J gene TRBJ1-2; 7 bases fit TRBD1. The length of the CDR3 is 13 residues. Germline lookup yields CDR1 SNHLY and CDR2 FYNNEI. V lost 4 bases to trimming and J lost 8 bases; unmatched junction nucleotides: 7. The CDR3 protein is CASSGRQGDGYTF. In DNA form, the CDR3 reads TGTGCCAGCAGTGGAAGGCAGGGGGACGGCTACACCTTC.

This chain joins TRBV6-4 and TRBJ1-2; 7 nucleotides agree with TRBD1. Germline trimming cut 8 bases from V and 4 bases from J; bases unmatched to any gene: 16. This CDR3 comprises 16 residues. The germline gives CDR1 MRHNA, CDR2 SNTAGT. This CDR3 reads CASGIPTRQGSYGYTF. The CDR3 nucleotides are TGTGCCAGCGGGATCCCTACTCGACAGGGCAGCTATGGCTACACCTTC.

The CDR3 protein is CASTRQEESQNSNQPQHF. DNA for the CDR3: TGTGCCAGCACCAGACAGGAGGAAAGTCAGAACAGCAATCAGCCCCAGCATTTT. The V call is TRBV25-1, the J call TRBJ1-5, with a weak D call TRBD1 (6 bases). The V and J ends lost 7 bases and 1 base respectively, with 23 bases between them. CDR1 MGHDK and CDR2 SYGVNS come from the germline V gene. The CDR3 runs to 18 residues.

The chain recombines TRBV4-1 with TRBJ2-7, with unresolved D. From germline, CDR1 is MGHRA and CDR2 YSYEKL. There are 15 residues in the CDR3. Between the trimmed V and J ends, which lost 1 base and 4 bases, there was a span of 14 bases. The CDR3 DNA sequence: TGCGCCAGCAGCCAAGGGATGGTCAGCCCGTACGAGCAGTACTTC. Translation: CASSQGMVSPYEQYF.

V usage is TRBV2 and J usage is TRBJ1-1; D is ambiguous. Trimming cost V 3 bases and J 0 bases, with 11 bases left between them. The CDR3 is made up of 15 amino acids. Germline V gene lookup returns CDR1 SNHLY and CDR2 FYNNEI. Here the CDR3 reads CASSESTAMNTEAFF. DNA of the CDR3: TGTGCCAGCAGTGAGTCGACGGCCATGAACACTGAAGCTTTCTTT.

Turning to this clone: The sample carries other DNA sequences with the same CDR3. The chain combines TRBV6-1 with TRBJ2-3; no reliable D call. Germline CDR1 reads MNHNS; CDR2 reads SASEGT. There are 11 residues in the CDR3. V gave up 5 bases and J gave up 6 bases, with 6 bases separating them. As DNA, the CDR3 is TGTGCCAGCAGTCGGGCCGATACGCAGTATTTT. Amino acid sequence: CASSRADTQYF.

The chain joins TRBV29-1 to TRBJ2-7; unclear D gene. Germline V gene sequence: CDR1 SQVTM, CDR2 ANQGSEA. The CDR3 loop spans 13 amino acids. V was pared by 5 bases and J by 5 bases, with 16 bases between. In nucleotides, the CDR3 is TGCAGCGTTCGGTCTCGGTTGGTGGACGAGCAGTACTTC. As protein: CSVRSRLVDEQYF.

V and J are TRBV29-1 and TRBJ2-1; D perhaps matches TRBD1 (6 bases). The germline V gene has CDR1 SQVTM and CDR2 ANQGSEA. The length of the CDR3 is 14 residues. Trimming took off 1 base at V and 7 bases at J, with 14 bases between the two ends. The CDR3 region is CSVEGAGDRNEQFF. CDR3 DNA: TGCAGCGTTGAAGGGGCAGGGGATAGGAATGAGCAGTTCTTC.

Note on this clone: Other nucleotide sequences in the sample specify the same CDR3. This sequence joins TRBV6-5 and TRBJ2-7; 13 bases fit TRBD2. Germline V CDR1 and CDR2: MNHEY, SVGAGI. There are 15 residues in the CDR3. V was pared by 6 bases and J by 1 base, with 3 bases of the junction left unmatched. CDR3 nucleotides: TGTGCCAGCAGCCGACTAGCGGGAGGATCCTACGAGCAGTACTTC. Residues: CASSRLAGGSYEQYF.

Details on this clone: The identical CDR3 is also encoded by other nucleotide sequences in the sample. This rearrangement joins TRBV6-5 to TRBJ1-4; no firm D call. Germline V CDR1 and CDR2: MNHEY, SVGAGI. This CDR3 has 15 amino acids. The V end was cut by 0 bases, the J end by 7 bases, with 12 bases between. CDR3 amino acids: CASSYSPGSGEKLFF. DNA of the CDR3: TGTGCCAGCAGTTACTCTCCGGGGTCCGGTGAAAAACTGTTTTTT.

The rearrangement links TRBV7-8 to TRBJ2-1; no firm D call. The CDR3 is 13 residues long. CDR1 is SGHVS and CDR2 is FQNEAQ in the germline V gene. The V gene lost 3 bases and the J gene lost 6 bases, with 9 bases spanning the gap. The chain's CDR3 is CASSFRVGNEQFF. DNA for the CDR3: TGTGCCAGCAGCTTTAGGGTCGGCAATGAGCAGTTCTTC.

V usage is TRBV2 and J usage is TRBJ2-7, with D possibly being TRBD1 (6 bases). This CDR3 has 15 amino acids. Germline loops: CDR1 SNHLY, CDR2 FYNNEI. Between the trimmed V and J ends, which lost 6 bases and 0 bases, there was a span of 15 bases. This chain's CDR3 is CASSLGQTSSYEQYF. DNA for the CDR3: TGTGCCAGCAGCCTCGGACAGACGAGCTCCTACGAGCAGTACTTC.

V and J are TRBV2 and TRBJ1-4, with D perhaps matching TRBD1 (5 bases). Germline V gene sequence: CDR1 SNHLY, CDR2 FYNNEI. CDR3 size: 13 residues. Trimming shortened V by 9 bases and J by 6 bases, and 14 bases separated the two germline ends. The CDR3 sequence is CASLGGAHEKLFF. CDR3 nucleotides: TGTGCCAGTCTTGGCGGGGCCCATGAAAAACTGTTTTTT.

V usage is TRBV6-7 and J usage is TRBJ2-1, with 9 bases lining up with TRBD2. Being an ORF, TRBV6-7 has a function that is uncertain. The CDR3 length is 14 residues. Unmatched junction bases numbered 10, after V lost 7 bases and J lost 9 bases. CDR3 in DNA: TGTGCCAGCACAGGCCTAGCGGGATCTGGTGAGCAGTTCTTC. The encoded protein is CASTGLAGSGEQFF.

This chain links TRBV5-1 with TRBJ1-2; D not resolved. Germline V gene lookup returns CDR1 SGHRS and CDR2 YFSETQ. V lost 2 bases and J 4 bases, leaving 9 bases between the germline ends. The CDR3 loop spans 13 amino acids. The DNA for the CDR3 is TGCGCCAGCAGCTTTACGGGCGTCTATGGCTACACCTTC. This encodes CASSFTGVYGYTF.

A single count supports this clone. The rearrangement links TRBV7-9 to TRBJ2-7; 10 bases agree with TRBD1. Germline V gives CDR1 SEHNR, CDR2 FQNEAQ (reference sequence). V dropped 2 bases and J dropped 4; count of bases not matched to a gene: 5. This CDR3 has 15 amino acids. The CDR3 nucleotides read TGTGCCAGCAGCTTAACGACAGGGGGCGCGTACGAGCAGTACTTC. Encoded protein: CASSLTTGGAYEQYF.

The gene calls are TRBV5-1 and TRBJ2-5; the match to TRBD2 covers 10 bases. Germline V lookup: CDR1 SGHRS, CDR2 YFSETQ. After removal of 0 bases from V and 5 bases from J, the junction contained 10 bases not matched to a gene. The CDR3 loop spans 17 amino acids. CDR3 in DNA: TGCGCCAGCAGCTTGGGTGAACTAGCGGGGAGTCGGGAGACCCAGTACTTC. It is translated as CASSLGELAGSRETQYF.

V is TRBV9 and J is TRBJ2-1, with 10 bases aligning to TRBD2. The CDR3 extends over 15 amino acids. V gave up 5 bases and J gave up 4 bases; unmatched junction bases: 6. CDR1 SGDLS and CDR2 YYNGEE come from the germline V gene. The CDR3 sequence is CASSSSGSPYNEQFF. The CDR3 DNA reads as TGTGCCAGCAGTTCTAGCGGGAGTCCATACAATGAGCAGTTCTTC.

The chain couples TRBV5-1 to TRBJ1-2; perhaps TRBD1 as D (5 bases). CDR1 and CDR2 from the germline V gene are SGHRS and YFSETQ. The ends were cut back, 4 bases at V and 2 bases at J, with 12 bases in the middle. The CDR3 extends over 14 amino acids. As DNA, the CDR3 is TGCGCCAGCAGCCCACAGGTGGTAAACTATGGCTACACCTTC. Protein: CASSPQVVNYGYTF.

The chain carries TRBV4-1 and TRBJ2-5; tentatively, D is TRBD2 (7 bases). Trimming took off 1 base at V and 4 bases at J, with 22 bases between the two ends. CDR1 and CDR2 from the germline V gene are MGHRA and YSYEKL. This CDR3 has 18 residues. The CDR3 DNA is TGCGCCAGCAGCCAAGGAAATAGCGGGCTAAGGGGGGCAGAGACCCAGTACTTC. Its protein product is CASSQGNSGLRGAETQYF.

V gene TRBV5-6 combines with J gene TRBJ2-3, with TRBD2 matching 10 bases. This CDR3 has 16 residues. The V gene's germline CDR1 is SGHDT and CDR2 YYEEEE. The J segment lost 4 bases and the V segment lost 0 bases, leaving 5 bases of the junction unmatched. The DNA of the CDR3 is TGTGCCAGCAGCTTGGGGAGCGGGGGGGCCGCAGATACGCAGTATTTT. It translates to CASSLGSGGAADTQYF.

CDR3 region: CASSLTVNTEAFF. CDR3 bases: TGTGCCAGCAGCTTGACAGTGAACACTGAAGCTTTCTTT. V is TRBV11-2 and J is TRBJ1-1, with D perhaps TRBD1 (5 bases). The V end lost 3 bases, the J end lost 0 bases, and 5 bases lay between the germline ends. The CDR3 runs to 13 residues. CDR1 is SGHAT and CDR2 is FQNNGV in the germline V gene.

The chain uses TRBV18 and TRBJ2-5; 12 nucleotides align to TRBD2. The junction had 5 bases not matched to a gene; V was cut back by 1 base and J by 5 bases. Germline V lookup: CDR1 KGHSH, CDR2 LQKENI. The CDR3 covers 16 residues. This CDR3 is CASSPRLAGDRETQYF. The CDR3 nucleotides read TGTGCCAGCTCACCACGACTAGCGGGAGATAGGGAGACCCAGTACTTC.

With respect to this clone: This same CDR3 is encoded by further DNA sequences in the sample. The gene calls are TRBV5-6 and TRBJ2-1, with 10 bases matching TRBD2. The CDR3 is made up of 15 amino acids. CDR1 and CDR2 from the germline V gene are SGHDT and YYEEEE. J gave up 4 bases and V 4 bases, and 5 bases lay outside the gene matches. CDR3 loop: CASSPGTSVYNEQFF. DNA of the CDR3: TGTGCCAGCAGCCCAGGGACTAGCGTTTACAATGAGCAGTTCTTC.

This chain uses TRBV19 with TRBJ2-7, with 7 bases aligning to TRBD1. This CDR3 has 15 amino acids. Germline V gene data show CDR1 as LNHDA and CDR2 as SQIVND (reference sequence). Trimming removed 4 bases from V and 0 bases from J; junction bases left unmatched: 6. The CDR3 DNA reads TGTGCCAGTAGTAGGGGACAGCTAAGCTCCTACGAGCAGTACTTC. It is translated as CASSRGQLSSYEQYF.

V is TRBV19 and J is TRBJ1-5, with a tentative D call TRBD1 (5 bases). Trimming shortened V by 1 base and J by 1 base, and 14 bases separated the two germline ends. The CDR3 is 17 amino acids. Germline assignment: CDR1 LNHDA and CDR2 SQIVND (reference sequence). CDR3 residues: CASSIALGAESNQPQHF. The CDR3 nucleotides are TGTGCCAGTAGTATAGCACTTGGGGCTGAGAGCAATCAGCCCCAGCATTTT.